A single T cell receptor beta chain is shown here with its context. Its cognate antigen has yet to be identified. Per-nucleotide qualities are absent, and no much larger clonotype sits a single base away. In the prospective study, participants were about 18 to 95 years old, resided in 24 geographic areas of the United States, and were enrolled through a virtual design. Cohort assignment in the prospective study relied on participant-reported clinical history from a screening survey and a study questionnaire. Each participant in the prospective study had whole blood, serum and a nasopharyngeal or oropharyngeal swab collected by mobile phlebotomists. Participants in the prospective study had the option to provide additional blood draws and questionnaires over an approximately 2-month period. Prospective study blood samples were shipped either frozen or at room temperature before DNA extraction. TCRbeta CDR3 regions were amplified from genomic DNA using the immunoSEQ Assay, a bias-controlled multiplex PCR. From the authors' description of their analysis: The number of nucleated cells in each sample was estimated by amplification of reference gene primers within the assay. To quantify the absolute abundance of each unique TCRbeta CDR3 rearrangement, sequence reads were collapsed and filtered. For each sample, productive Simpson clonality was calculated as the square root of Simpson's diversity index over productive rearrangements. Imported from immuneACCESS, the table was reduced by TCRdb to in-frame sequences with V and J called. These copies leave out some clones; in studies compared against another copy, an unresolved V gene accounts for under half, and the cause of the remainder is not known. The D gene and trimming were derived from the DNA, and the V and J assignments and clone size from that table. This sample gives around 78,000 clones in total; around 89% of them show up just once. The top ten clones comprise roughly 1.2% of the sample.

This entry comes from a study of blood T cell repertoires in COVID-19 (dated by TCRdb to 2018 to 2021). Background on the whole study: Samples from collaborators originated in the United States, Italy and Spain and spanned both the acute and convalescent phases of COVID-19. A de-identified subject ID, COVID-19 status, age in years and sex were almost always included in the sample metadata. The dataset comprised deeply sampled blood TCRbeta repertoires from subjects exposed to, actively infected with, or recovered from COVID-19. A freely available public database, intended as a resource for researchers studying the immune response to SARS-CoV-2, is where the repertoires were released. The material from the prospective study consisted of cDNA or gDNA derived from T cells, B-cell-depleted T cells, or PBMCs. The samples were drawn from the first 160 participants of the ongoing ImmuneRACE study and from more than 1,000 subjects provided by 6 global collaborators. Where available, HLA class I and class II types were obtained from metadata supplied by the sample provider rather than from assay-based typing.

CDR1 SGHTA and CDR2 FQGTGA are derived from the germline V gene. Counted from cysteine to phenylalanine, this CDR3 has 20 amino acids. The only DNA kept is the CDR3, 60 bases in frame from the first base. Compared with germline, V lacks 5 bases and J lacks 4 bases; bases without a gene match: 17. General conclusions and limits of the study: The amount of clinical and demographic metadata varied by source and participant and was provided uncurated.

The TCR comes from a woman between 50 and 59 years old with acute COVID-19. This chain joins TRBV7-3 to TRBJ2-1; TRBD2 agrees with 13 junctional bases. The sequenced sample was PBMCs or T cells enriched from blood (not recorded which). Here the CDR3 is given as CASSGPSGGTTSGRYNEQFF. The nucleotide sequence reads TGTGCCAGCAGCGGCCCGTCCGGGGGCACGACTAGCGGGAGGTACAATGAGCAGTTCTTC.